The 22 T cell receptor beta chains listed next were all sequenced from one sample in a study of blood T cell repertoires in COVID-19. Clones were sequenced by immunoSEQ multiplex PCR, and TCRdb holds only the in-frame ones, with some missing. The table lists more than 150,000 clones, less than 90% of them singletons, with approximately 8% in the top ten. The sample comprised PBMCs or T cells enriched from blood (not recorded which). The receptors come from a woman in her forties or fifties who had recovered from COVID-19.

The table lists this clone with a few counts. The rearrangement links TRBV28 to TRBJ1-2, with D unclear. The CDR3 spans 13 residues. Germline-derived CDR1 and CDR2 are MDHEN and SYDVKM. Trimming shortened V by 5 bases and J by 4 bases, and 11 bases separated the two germline ends. The CDR3 DNA reads TGTGCCAGCAGTGGCGGAGGATCCTATGGCTACACCTTC. Its translation is CASSGGGSYGYTF.

The gene calls are TRBV3-1 (or the pseudogene TRBV3-2) and TRBJ2-7; TRBD2 is a possible D gene (6 bases). The V gene lost 0 bases and the J gene lost 6 bases, with 15 bases spanning the gap. The CDR3 has 15 residues. Germline CDR1 LGHDT, CDR2 YNNKEL (reference sequence). The CDR3 region is CASSQDWGTAAEQYF. CDR3 coding DNA: TGTGCCAGCAGCCAAGATTGGGGGACTGCCGCCGAGCAGTACTTC.

V is TRBV23-1 and J is TRBJ1-6; D is ambiguous. TRBV23-1 is marked as an open reading frame, function uncertain. This CDR3 is 14 amino acids long. The V end was cut by 6 bases, the J end by 9 bases, with 15 bases between. Written as DNA, the CDR3 is TGCGCCAGCAGCCCGAGAGTCCTAGGTTCACCCCTCCACTTT. It yields the protein CASSPRVLGSPLHF.

The chain is built from TRBV7-2 and TRBJ1-1; possible D gene TRBD1, 6 bases. The ends were cut back, 5 bases at V and 5 bases at J, with 15 bases in the middle. Germline CDR1 is SGHTA and CDR2 is FQGNSA. There are 14 residues in the CDR3. The CDR3 loop is CASSGGAGETEAFF. CDR3 nucleotides: TGTGCCAGCAGCGGGGGGGCGGGCGAAACTGAAGCTTTCTTT.

This chain links TRBV18 with TRBJ1-4, with 7 bases lining up with TRBD1. Germline lookup yields CDR1 KGHSH and CDR2 LQKENI. After removal of 3 bases from V and 8 bases from J, the junction contained 9 bases not matched to a gene. The CDR3 runs to 15 residues. This CDR3 is CASSPGQLGGEKLFF. In DNA form, the CDR3 reads TGTGCCAGCTCACCGGGACAGTTAGGAGGAGAAAAACTGTTTTTT. Supplemented by reference TRBV18 and TRBJ1-4, the full variable domain reads NAGVMQNPRHLVRRRGQEARLRCSPMKGHSHVYWYRQLPEEGLKFMVYLQKENIIDESGMPKERFSAEFPKEGPSILRIQQVVRGDSAAYFCASSPGQLGGEKLFFGSGTQLSVL.

The count of this clone is one. The genes are TRBV2 and TRBJ1-1; maybe TRBD1 (5 bases). This CDR3 is built from 19 residues. Germline assignment: CDR1 SNHLY and CDR2 FYNNEI. The ends were cut back, 2 bases at V and 6 bases at J, with 28 bases in the middle. The CDR3 DNA is TGTGCCAGCAGTGAACGTGCGGGGTGGGGGACGGTAGGGTCCCCTGAAGCTTTCTTT. This sequence encodes CASSERAGWGTVGSPEAFF.

J is TRBJ1-5 and V is TRBV19; maybe TRBD1 (5 bases). V lost 6 bases and J lost 4, with 10 bases in between. Looked up from germline, CDR1 is LNHDA and CDR2 is SQIVND (reference sequence). The CDR3 totals 13 residues. CDR3 DNA sequence: TGTGCCAGTAGACAGGAGAAGAATCAGCCCCAGCATTTT. It codes for CASRQEKNQPQHF. Drawing the rest from reference TRBV19 and TRBJ1-5, the complete variable domain is DGGITQSPKYLFRKEGQNVTLSCEQNLNHDAMYWYRQDPGQGLRLIYYSQIVNDFQKGDIAEGYSVSREKKESFPLTVTSAQKNPTAFYLCASRQEKNQPQHFGDGTRLSIL.

The chain recombines TRBV15 with TRBJ1-1; 7 bases are a match to TRBD1. This CDR3 is 16 amino acids long. After removal of 5 bases from V and 2 bases from J, the junction contained 11 bases not matched to a gene. Germline V gene data show CDR1 as LNHNV and CDR2 as YYDKDF (reference sequence). DNA of the CDR3: TGTGCCACCAGCGATAGAAGGCGACAGGGTAACACTGAAGCTTTCTTT. Residues: CATSDRRRQGNTEAFF.

V usage is TRBV5-5 and J usage is TRBJ2-5, with D perhaps TRBD1 (6 bases). The V end lost 3 bases, the J end lost 7 bases, and 22 bases lay between the germline ends. Germline CDR1 SGHKS, CDR2 YYEKEE (reference sequence). CDR3 length: 16 amino acids. The CDR3 nucleotides read TGTGCCAGCAGCTCAGGACAGACCGGACCAGGAGGGACCCAGTACTTC. It translates to CASSSGQTGPGGTQYF.

This clone was recorded at least ten times. CDR3: CASSLAPGGLFNEQFF. The CDR3 bases are TGTGCCAGCAGCTTGGCCCCGGGGGGCCTTTTCAATGAGCAGTTCTTC. This sequence joins TRBV5-8 and TRBJ2-1; possible D gene TRBD2, 7 bases. The CDR3 covers 16 residues. Germline V CDR1 and CDR2: SGHTS, YDEGEE. Trimming shortened V by 0 bases and J by 6 bases, and 16 bases separated the two germline ends.

V usage is TRBV13 and J usage is TRBJ2-5; possible D gene TRBD1, 6 bases. CDR3 size: 17 residues. V lost 6 bases, J lost 5 bases, and 25 bases lay in between. CDR1 is PRHDT, CDR2 FYEKMQ, per germline (reference sequence). The CDR3 loop reads CASSALDGRGGFETQYF. Here the CDR3 DNA reads TGTGCCAGCAGTGCCCTGGACGGCAGGGGTGGTTTCGAGACCCAGTACTTC. Drawing the rest from reference TRBV13 and TRBJ2-5, the complete variable domain is AAGVIQSPRHLIKEKRETATLKCYPIPRHDTVYWYQQGPGQDPQFLISFYEKMQSDKGSIPDRFSAQQFSDYHSELNMSSLELGDSALYFCASSALDGRGGFETQYFGPGTRLLVL.

The genes are TRBV7-2 and TRBJ1-6, with 8 bases identical to TRBD1. J lost 0 bases, V lost 1 base, and 5 bases had no gene match. The germline gives CDR1 SGHTA, CDR2 FQGNSA. CDR3 length: 18 residues. CDR3 bases: TGTGCCAGCAGCTTAGTTCATACAGGGGGCTCCTATAATTCACCCCTCCACTTT. Protein product: CASSLVHTGGSYNSPLHF.

V gene TRBV19 combines with J gene TRBJ2-5; maybe TRBD2 (6 bases). The CDR3 runs to 13 residues. The germline V gene has CDR1 LNHDA and CDR2 SQIVND (reference sequence). V was shortened by 8 bases and J by 7 bases, with 17 bases between the two germline ends. CDR3 bases: TGTGCCAGTTCTAAACGCAGGGAGGTGACCCAGTACTTC. The encoded protein is CASSKRREVTQYF.

The genes are TRBV6-5 and TRBJ1-1; 8 bases align to TRBD1. CDR3 length equals 14 residues. Germline V CDR1 and CDR2: MNHEY, SVGAGI. The junction had 4 bases not matched to a gene; V was cut back by 6 bases and J by 1 base. The CDR3 DNA reads TGTGCCAGCAGCCACAGGGGGAAGAACACTGAAGCTTTCTTT. It codes for CASSHRGKNTEAFF.

This rearrangement joins TRBV4-3 to TRBJ1-6; no clear D. From germline, CDR1 is LGHNA and CDR2 YSLEER. The CDR3 contains 19 residues. V lost 0 bases to trimming and J lost 0 bases, with 15 bases between them. The CDR3 DNA reads TGCGCCAGCAGCCAAGATACGCATCGCGGAAGCTCCTATAATTCACCCCTCCACTTT. It encodes CASSQDTHRGSSYNSPLHF.

The chain links TRBV18 to TRBJ1-1; possibly TRBD1 for D (5 bases). The CDR3 is 14 residues long. V lost 3 bases and J 1 base, leaving 9 bases between the germline ends. CDR1 and CDR2 from the germline V gene are KGHSH and LQKENI. CDR3 in amino acids: CASSPLGANTEAFF. CDR3 nucleotide sequence: TGTGCCAGCTCACCCCTTGGGGCGAACACTGAAGCTTTCTTT.

V usage is TRBV28 and J usage is TRBJ2-1; D ambiguous. Germline V gene data show CDR1 as MDHEN and CDR2 as SYDVKM. The V end lost 10 bases, the J end lost 9 bases, and 13 bases lay between the germline ends. There are 11 residues in the CDR3. The chain's CDR3 is CATLRDLEQFF. The CDR3 DNA sequence: TGTGCCACCCTGCGAGATCTTGAGCAGTTCTTC.

The chain combines TRBV19 with TRBJ2-1; TRBD2 aligns across 9 bases. CDR1 is LNHDA and CDR2 is SQIVND in the germline V gene (reference sequence). This CDR3 is built from 13 residues. The V gene end was trimmed by 7 bases and the J gene end by 10 bases; junction bases not matched to a gene: 8. CDR3 amino acids: CASNQAGGREQFF. The CDR3 region has the DNA TGTGCCAGTAATCAAGCGGGAGGACGGGAGCAGTTCTTC.

The gene calls are TRBV28 and TRBJ2-1; 10 bases align to TRBD2. Germline V CDR1 and CDR2: MDHEN, SYDVKM. Trimming cost V 6 bases and J 7 bases; bases outside gene matches: 9. The CDR3 has 15 amino acids. The CDR3 region has the DNA TGTGCCAGCAGGAACAGCGGGAGGGCCACGAATGAGCAGTTCTTC. Protein product: CASRNSGRATNEQFF. Combining the CDR3 with reference TRBV28 and TRBJ2-1 gives the whole variable domain DVKVTQSSRYLVKRTGEKVFLECVQDMDHENMFWYRQDPGLGLRLIYFSYDVKMKEKGDIPEGYSVSREKKERFSLILESASTNQTSMYLCASRNSGRATNEQFFGPGTRLTVL.

The genes are TRBV20-1 and TRBJ2-3; a weak D match, TRBD2 (6 bases). CDR3 length: 16 amino acids. Germline CDR1 is DFQATT and CDR2 is SNEGSKA (reference sequence). V dropped 3 bases and J dropped 0 bases, with 16 bases sitting between them. The chain's CDR3 is CSASALGAGSTDTQYF. The CDR3 DNA sequence: TGCAGTGCTAGTGCCCTCGGGGCGGGAAGCACAGATACGCAGTATTTT.

The chain is built from TRBV10-3 and TRBJ2-3; no clear D gene. V lost 2 bases to trimming and J lost 0 bases, with 6 bases between them. From germline, CDR1 is ENHRY and CDR2 SYGVKD. This CDR3 spans 14 amino acids. The CDR3 sequence is CAISEVASTDTQYF. The CDR3 DNA sequence: TGTGCCATCAGTGAGGTGGCTAGCACAGATACGCAGTATTTT.

The chain employs TRBV25-1 and TRBJ1-2, with 9 bases identical to TRBD1. CDR3 length equals 15 residues. The V and J ends lost 4 bases and 2 bases, in that order; junction bases with no gene match: 5. From germline, CDR1 is MGHDK and CDR2 SYGVNS. The CDR3 reads CASSGTGTGNYGYTF. CDR3 nucleotide sequence: TGTGCCAGCAGTGGTACCGGGACAGGGAACTATGGCTACACCTTC.